Below, one T cell receptor (beta chain) is given with its context. Its target is unknown. Clones were sequenced by immunoSEQ multiplex PCR, and TCRdb holds only the in-frame ones, with some missing. This sample has 71,000 or so clones, with over 65% found just once. The sample is drawn from a study of vaccination effects on CD4 cells after COVID-19. Germline CDR1 and CDR2: MNHEY and SVGAGI. The CDR3 contains 13 residues. V was shortened by 5 bases and J by 0 bases, with 7 bases between the two germline ends. With the ViraFEST assay, the study expanded antigen-specific CD4+ T cells using viral peptide pools, then sequenced them. CD4+ T cell isolation took place after approximately 11 days of culture. Among the vaccine recipients, none had a prior SARS-CoV-2 infection, and nucleocapsid antibodies were negative. Two million PBMC were placed in each well, which was supplemented with 10 IU/ml IL-2 and roughly 10 ug/ml peptides.

Study-wide points: At late timepoints after vaccination, vaccine- and infection-induced clones shrank markedly.

J is TRBJ2-5 and V is TRBV6-5, with a weak D call TRBD2 (6 bases). This clonotype was obtained from a human donor who received a COVID-19 vaccine. The specimen comprised CD4+ T cells from PBMCs cultured with HCoV-OC43 spike peptides, sampled before COVID-19 vaccination. Stated subset: HCoV-OC43 spike overlapping peptide pool stimulation. The CDR3 spells CASSRGYQETQYF. The CDR3 nucleotides are TGTGCCAGCAGTCGGGGGTACCAAGAGACCCAGTACTTC.